This T cell receptor (beta chain) was sequenced for a study of cytomegalovirus exposure and HLA in healthy donors. Study findings and constraints: Some public TCRs appeared in many individuals, while most sequences were rare.

A remark on this clone: Its specificity is unknown.

V lost 0 bases and J lost 3; bases outside the gene matches: 12. The CDR3 has 18 amino acids. CDR1 is KGHSH, CDR2 LQKENI, per germline. Primers: 60 Vbeta forward and 13 Jbeta reverse. This table comes from immunoSEQ multiplex PCR, and its TCRdb copy is limited to in-frame clones, with some not included. The data contain about 120,000 clones, 63% of them singletons. This chain connects TRBV18 to TRBJ2-5; 8 bases line up with TRBD1. The TCR originated in a man aged 40-50 years in good health and CMV-seropositive. Sample: PBMCs. The CDR3 DNA reads as TGTGCCAGCTCACCACCACAAGGGACAGGCGGCATTAAAGAGACCCAGTACTTC. The encoded protein is CASSPPQGTGGIKETQYF. The entire variable domain, with the rest obtained from reference TRBV18 and TRBJ2-5, is as follows: NAGVMQNPRHLVRRRGQEARLRCSPMKGHSHVYWYRQLPEEGLKFMVYLQKENIIDESGMPKERFSAEFPKEGPSILRIQQVVRGDSAAYFCASSPPQGTGGIKETQYFGPGTRLLVL.